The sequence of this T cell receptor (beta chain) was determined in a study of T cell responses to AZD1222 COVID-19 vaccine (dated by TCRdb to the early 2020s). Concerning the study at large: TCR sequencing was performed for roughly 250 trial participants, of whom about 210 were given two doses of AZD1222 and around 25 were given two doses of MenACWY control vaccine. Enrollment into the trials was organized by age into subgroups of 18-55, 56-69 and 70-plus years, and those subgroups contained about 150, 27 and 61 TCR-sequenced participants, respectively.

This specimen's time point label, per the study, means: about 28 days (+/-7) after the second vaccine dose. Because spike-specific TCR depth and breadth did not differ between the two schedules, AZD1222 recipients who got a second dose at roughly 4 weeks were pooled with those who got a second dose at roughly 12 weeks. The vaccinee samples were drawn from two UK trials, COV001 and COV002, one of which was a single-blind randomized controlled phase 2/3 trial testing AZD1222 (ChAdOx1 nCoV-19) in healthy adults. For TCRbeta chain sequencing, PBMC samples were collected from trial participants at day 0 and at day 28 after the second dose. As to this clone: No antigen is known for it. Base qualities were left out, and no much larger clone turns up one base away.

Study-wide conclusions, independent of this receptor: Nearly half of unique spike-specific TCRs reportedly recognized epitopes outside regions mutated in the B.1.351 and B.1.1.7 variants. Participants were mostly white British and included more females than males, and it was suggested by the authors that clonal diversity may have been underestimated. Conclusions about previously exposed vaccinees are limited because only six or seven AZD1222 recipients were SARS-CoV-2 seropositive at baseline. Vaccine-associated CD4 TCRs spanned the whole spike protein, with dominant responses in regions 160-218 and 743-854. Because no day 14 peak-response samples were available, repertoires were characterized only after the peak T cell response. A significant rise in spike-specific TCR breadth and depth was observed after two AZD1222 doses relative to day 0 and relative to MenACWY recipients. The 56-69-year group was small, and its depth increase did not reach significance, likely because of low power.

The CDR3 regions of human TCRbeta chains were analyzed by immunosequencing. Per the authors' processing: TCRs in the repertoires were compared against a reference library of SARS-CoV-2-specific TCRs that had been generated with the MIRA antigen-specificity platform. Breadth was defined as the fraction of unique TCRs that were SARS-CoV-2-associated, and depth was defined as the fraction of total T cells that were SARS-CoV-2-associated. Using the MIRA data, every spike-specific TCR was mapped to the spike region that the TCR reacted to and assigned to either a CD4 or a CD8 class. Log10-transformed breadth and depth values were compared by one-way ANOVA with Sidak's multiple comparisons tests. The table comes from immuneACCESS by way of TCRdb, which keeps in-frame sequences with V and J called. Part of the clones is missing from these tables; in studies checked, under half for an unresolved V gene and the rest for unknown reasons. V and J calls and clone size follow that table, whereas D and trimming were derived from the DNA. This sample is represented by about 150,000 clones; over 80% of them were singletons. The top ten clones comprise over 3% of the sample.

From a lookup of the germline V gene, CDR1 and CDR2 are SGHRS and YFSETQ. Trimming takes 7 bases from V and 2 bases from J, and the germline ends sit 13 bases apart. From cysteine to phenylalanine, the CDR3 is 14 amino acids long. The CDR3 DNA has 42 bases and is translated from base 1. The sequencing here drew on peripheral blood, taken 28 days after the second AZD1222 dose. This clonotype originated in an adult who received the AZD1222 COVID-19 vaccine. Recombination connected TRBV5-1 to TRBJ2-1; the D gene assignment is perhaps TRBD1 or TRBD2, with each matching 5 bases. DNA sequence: TGCGCCAGCCCCGGGACGCAAACCTACAATGAGCAGTTCTTC. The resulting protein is CASPGTQTYNEQFF.